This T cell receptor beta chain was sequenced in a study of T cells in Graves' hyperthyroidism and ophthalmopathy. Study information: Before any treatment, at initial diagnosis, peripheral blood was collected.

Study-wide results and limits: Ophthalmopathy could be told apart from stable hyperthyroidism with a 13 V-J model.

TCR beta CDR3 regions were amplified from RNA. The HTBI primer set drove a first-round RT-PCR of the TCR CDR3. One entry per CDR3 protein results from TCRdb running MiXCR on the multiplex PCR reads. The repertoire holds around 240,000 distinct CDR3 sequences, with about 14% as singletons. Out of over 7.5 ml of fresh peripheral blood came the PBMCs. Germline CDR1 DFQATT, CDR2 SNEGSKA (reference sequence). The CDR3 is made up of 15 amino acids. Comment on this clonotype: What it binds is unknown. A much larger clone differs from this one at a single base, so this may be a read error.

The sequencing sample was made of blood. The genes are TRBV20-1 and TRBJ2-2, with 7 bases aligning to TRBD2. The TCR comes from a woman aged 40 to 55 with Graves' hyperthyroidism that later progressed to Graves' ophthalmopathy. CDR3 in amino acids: CGARRAGARTGELFF. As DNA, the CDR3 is TGCGGTGCTAGGAGGGCGGGAGCTCGGACCGGGGAGCTGTTTTTT.